The 14 T cell receptor beta chains below were found in one sample sequenced in a study of T cell responses to AZD1222 COVID-19 vaccine. Some clones are missing from TCRdb's copy, which holds only in-frame ones; the method was immunoSEQ multiplex PCR. Of fewer than 150,000 clones listed, 93% are singletons. The material sequenced was peripheral blood, taken on day 0 of AZD1222 vaccination. The source is an adult in good health.

This clone was observed a single time. The chain employs TRBV4-1 and TRBJ1-2, with D unclear. From germline, CDR1 is MGHRA and CDR2 YSYEKL. The ends were cut back, 3 bases at V and 4 bases at J, with 18 bases in the middle. CDR3 length: 16 amino acids. The CDR3 DNA reads TGCGCCAGCAGCCACCCCGGAGTCAGGCGCGGCTATGGCTACACCTTC. It is translated as CASSHPGVRRGYGYTF.

In the case of this clone: The same CDR3 also results from other DNA sequences found in this sample. This chain joins TRBV5-1 and TRBJ1-6, with TRBD1 identical over 7 bases. The CDR3 runs to 14 residues. The V gene's germline CDR1 is SGHRS and CDR2 YFSETQ. J was trimmed by 6 bases and V by 0 bases; bases with no gene match: 0. The CDR3 DNA is TGCGCCAGCAGCTTGGGACAGGGTAATTCACCCCTCCACTTT. It codes for CASSLGQGNSPLHF.

This sequence joins TRBV18 and TRBJ1-3; D is possibly TRBD1 (5 bases). CDR3 size: 14 residues. V lost 6 bases to trimming and J lost 4 bases, with 13 bases between them. The V gene's germline CDR1 is KGHSH and CDR2 LQKENI. The CDR3 region is CASSRQGSGNTIYF. For the CDR3, the DNA is TGTGCCAGCTCGCGGCAGGGTTCAGGAAACACCATATATTTT.

The chain couples TRBV5-6 to TRBJ2-7, with 7 bases fitting TRBD1. The V gene end was trimmed by 5 bases and the J gene end by 2 bases; junction bases not matched to a gene: 10. This CDR3 spans 15 amino acids. Germline V lookup: CDR1 SGHDT, CDR2 YYEEEE. The CDR3 coding sequence is TGTGCCAGCAGTACCGGGACAGAAACCCCCTACGAGCAGTACTTC. Protein: CASSTGTETPYEQYF.

This chain uses TRBV19 with TRBJ2-7; D possibly corresponds to TRBD2 (6 bases). The CDR3 spans 11 residues. V shed 5 bases and J shed 6 bases, with 8 bases lying between them. Per germline, CDR1 LNHDA and CDR2 SQIVND (reference sequence). Here the CDR3 DNA reads TGTGCCAGTAGTCCGGGGGTCGAGCAGTACTTC. This encodes CASSPGVEQYF.

The CDR3 sequence: CASSPRFQAQGENIQYF. The CDR3, as DNA: TGTGCCAGCTCACCACGGTTCCAGGCTCAGGGGGAAAACATTCAGTACTTC. This sequence joins TRBV18 and TRBJ2-4, with 7 bases identical to TRBD1. Per germline, CDR1 KGHSH and CDR2 LQKENI. The junction had 11 bases not matched to a gene; V was cut back by 1 base and J by 5 bases. The CDR3 sequence is 17 residues long.

The gene calls are TRBV9 and TRBJ1-2; perhaps TRBD1 as D (6 bases). Per the germline V gene, CDR1 is SGDLS and CDR2 is YYNGEE. The CDR3 contains 13 residues. Trimming removed 0 bases at V and 6 bases at J, with 9 bases between. The DNA for the CDR3 is TGTGCCAGCAGCGTAGCCGGGGGCGATGGCTACACCTTC. Amino acids: CASSVAGGDGYTF.

The genes are TRBV30 and TRBJ1-5, with D possibly matching TRBD1 (6 bases). This CDR3 has 13 residues. The V gene lost 5 bases and the J gene lost 4 bases, with 12 bases spanning the gap. Germline assignment: CDR1 GTSNPN and CDR2 SVGIG (reference sequence). CDR3 residues: CAWSNRENQPQHF. CDR3 sequence (DNA): TGTGCCTGGTCGAACAGGGAAAATCAGCCCCAGCATTTT.

This sequence joins TRBV13 and TRBJ1-1; D is ambiguous. This CDR3 region has 12 residues. Germline V gene lookup returns CDR1 PRHDT and CDR2 FYEKMQ (reference sequence). V gave up 6 bases and J gave up 5 bases, with 10 bases separating them. The CDR3 protein is CASSLSGTEAFF. The DNA of the CDR3 is TGTGCCAGCAGTTTGTCCGGGACTGAAGCTTTCTTT.

The CDR3 here is CASSRGTPYEQYF. The CDR3 bases are TGTGCCAGTAGTCGAGGGACACCCTACGAGCAGTACTTC. This chain uses TRBV19 with TRBJ2-7, with a tentative D call TRBD1 (6 bases). V dropped 5 bases and J dropped 2 bases, with 10 bases sitting between them. Germline loops: CDR1 LNHDA, CDR2 SQIVND (reference sequence). CDR3 size: 13 residues.

The J gene is TRBJ2-1, the V gene TRBV19; 9 bases are shared with TRBD1. V shed 5 bases and J 6 bases; nucleotides not matched to a gene: 5. The CDR3 covers 14 residues. The germline CDR1 and CDR2 sequences are LNHDA and SQIVND (reference sequence). The CDR3 loop is CASSFGTGFNEQFF. The CDR3 bases are TGTGCCAGTAGTTTTGGGACAGGGTTCAATGAGCAGTTCTTC.

The chain links TRBV20-1 to TRBJ1-1; 12 bases fit TRBD1. Germline V lookup: CDR1 DFQATT, CDR2 SNEGSKA (reference sequence). V lost 3 bases, J lost 5 bases, and 4 bases stayed unmatched. CDR3 length equals 14 residues. Here the CDR3 reads CSASRDRGRTEAFF. The CDR3 region has the DNA TGCAGTGCTAGTAGGGACAGGGGGCGTACTGAAGCTTTCTTT.

The chain is built from TRBV7-9 and TRBJ2-1, with D maybe TRBD1 (6 bases). The germline V gene encodes CDR1 SEHNR and CDR2 FQNEAQ (reference sequence). This CDR3 region has 12 residues. V lost 4 bases and J 7 bases, leaving 8 bases between the germline ends. This CDR3 reads CASSSQGNEQFF. CDR3 DNA: TGTGCCAGCAGCTCTCAGGGGAATGAGCAGTTCTTC.

This clone was found once. The chain couples TRBV6-1 to TRBJ1-4, with D perhaps matching TRBD1 (5 bases). Trimming shortened V by 4 bases and J by 0 bases, and 12 bases separated the two germline ends. This CDR3 is 16 amino acids long. CDR1 and CDR2 (germline): MNHNS, SASEGT. Written as DNA, the CDR3 is TGTGCCAGCAGTGGGGACGGCGGGACAACTAATGAAAAACTGTTTTTT. It specifies CASSGDGGTTNEKLFF.